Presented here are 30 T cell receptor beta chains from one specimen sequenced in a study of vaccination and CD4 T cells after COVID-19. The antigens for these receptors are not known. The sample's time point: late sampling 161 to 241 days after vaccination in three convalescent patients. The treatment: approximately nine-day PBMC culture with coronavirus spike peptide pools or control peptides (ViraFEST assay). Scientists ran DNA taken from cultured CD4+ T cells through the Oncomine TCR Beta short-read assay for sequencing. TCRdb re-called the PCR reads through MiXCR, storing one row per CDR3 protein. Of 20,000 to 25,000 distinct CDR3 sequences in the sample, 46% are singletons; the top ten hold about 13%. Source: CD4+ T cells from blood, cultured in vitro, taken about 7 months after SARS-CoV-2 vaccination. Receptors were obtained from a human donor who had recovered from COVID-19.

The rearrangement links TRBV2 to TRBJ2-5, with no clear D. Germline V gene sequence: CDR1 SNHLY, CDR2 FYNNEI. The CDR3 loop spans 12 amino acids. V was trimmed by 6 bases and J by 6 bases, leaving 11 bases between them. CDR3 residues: CASRVVGQTQYF. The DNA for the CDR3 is TGTGCCAGCAGGGTCGTTGGTCAGACCCAGTACTTC.

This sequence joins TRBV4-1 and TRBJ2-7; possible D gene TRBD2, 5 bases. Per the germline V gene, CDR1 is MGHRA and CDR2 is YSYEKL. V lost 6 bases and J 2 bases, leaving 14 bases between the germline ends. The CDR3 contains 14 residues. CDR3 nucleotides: TGCGCCAGCAGGCCCTTCCTAGCCGCCTACGAGCAGTACTTC. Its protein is CASRPFLAAYEQYF.

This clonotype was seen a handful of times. The CDR3 loop reads CSAVTQGAETQYF. In DNA form, the CDR3 reads TGCAGTGCCGTCACACAGGGAGCGGAGACCCAGTACTTC. The gene calls are TRBV20-1 and TRBJ2-5; possible D gene TRBD1, 6 bases. V gave up 6 bases and J gave up 5 bases, with 16 bases separating them. The CDR3 runs 13 residues. Germline CDR1 DFQATT, CDR2 SNEGSKA (reference sequence).

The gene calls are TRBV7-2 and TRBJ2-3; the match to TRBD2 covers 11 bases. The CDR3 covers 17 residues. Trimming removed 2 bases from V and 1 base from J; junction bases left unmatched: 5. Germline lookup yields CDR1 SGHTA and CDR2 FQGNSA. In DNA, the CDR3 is TGTGCCAGCAGCTTATATTTACTAGCGGGAGGCACAGATACGCAGTATTTT. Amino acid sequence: CASSLYLLAGGTDTQYF.

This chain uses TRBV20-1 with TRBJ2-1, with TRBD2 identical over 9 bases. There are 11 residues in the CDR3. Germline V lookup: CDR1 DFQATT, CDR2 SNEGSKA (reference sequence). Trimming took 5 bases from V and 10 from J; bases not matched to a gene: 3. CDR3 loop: CSAGGRVEQFF. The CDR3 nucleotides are TGCAGTGCTGGCGGGAGGGTCGAGCAGTTCTTC.

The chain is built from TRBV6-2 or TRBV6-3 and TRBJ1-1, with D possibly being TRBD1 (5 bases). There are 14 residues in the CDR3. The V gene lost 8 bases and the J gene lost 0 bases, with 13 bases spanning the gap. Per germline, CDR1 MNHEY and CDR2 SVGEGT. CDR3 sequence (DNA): TGTGCCAGCTACCTTCAGGGCTTGAACACTGAAGCTTTCTTT. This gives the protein CASYLQGLNTEAFF.

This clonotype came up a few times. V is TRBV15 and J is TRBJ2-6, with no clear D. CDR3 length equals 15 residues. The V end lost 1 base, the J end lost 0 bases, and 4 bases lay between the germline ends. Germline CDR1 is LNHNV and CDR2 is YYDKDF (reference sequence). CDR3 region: CATSRGGSGANVLTF. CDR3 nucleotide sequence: TGTGCCACCAGCAGAGGGGGCTCTGGGGCCAACGTCCTGACTTTC.

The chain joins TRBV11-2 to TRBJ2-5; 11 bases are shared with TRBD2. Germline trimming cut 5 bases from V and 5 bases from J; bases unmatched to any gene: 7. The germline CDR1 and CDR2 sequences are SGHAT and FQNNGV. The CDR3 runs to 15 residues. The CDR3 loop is CASSPLASGRETQYF. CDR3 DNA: TGTGCCAGCAGCCCACTGGCTAGCGGGAGGGAGACCCAGTACTTC.

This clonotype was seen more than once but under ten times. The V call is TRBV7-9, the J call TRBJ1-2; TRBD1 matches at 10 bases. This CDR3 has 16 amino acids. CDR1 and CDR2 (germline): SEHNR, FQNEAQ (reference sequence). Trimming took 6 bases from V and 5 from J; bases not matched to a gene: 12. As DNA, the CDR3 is TGTGCCAGCAGACCACCCCGACAGGGGGCTAGGTATGGCTACACCTTC. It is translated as CASRPPRQGARYGYTF.

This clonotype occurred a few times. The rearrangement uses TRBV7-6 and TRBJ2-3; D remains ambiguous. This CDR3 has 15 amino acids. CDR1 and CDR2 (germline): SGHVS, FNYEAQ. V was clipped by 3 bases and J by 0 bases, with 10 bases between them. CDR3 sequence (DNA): TGTGCCAGCAGCTTCACCGGGTCTAGCACAGATACGCAGTATTTT. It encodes CASSFTGSSTDTQYF.

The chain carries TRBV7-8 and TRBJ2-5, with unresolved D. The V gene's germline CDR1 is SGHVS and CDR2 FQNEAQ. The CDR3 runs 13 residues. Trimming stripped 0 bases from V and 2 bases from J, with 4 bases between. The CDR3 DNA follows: TGTGCCAGCAGCTTAGCACAGCAAGAGACCCAGTACTTC. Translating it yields CASSLAQQETQYF.

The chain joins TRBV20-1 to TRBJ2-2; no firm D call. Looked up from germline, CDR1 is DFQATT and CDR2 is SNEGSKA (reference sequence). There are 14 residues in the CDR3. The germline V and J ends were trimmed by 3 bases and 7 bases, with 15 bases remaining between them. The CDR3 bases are TGCAGTGCTAGCCGGGTGGGATTAGGCGGGGAGCTGTTTTTT. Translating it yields CSASRVGLGGELFF.

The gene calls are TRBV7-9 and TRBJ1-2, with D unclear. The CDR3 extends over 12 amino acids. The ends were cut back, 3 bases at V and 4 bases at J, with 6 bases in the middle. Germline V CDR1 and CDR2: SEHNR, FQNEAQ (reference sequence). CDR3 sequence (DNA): TGTGCCAGCAGCTTGGACGGCTATGGCTACACCTTC. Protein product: CASSLDGYGYTF.

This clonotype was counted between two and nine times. Here the CDR3 reads CIPDRRGDTQYF. The CDR3 nucleotides are TGCATTCCCGATCGGAGGGGCGATACGCAGTATTTT. The rearrangement links TRBV20-1 to TRBJ2-3; D might be TRBD2 (6 bases). The germline V gene encodes CDR1 DFQATT and CDR2 SNEGSKA (reference sequence). The CDR3 totals 12 residues.

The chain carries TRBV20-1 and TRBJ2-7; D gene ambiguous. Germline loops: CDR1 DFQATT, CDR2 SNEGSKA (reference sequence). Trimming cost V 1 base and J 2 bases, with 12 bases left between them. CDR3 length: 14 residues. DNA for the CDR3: TGCAGTGCTAGAGGTCCCGGGTACCCCTACGAGCAGTACTTC. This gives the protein CSARGPGYPYEQYF.

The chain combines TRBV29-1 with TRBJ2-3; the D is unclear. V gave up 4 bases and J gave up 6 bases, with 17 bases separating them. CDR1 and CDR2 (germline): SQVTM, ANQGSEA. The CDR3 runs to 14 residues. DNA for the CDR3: TGCAGCGTTGTCGGCCAATGGCGTCTGGATACGCAGTATTTT. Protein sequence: CSVVGQWRLDTQYF.

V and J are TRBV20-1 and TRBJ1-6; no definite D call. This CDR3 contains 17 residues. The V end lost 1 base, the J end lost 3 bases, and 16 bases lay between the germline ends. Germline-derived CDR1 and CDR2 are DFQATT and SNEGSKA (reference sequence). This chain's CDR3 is CSARAWVEGFYNSPLHF. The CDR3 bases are TGCAGTGCTAGAGCGTGGGTGGAGGGCTTCTATAATTCACCCCTCCACTTT.

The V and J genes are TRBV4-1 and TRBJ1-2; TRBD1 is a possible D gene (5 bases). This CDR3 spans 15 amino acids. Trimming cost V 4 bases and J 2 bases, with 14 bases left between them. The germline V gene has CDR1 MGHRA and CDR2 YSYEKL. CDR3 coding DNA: TGCGCCAGCAGCCTATCAGGGACCCTCAACTATGGCTACACCTTC. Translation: CASSLSGTLNYGYTF.

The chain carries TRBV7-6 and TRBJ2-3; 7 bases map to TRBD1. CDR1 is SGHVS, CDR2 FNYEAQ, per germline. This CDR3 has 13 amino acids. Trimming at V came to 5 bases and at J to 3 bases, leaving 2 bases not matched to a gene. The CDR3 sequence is CASSTGQTDTQYF. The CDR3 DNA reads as TGTGCCAGCAGCACGGGACAGACAGATACGCAGTATTTT.

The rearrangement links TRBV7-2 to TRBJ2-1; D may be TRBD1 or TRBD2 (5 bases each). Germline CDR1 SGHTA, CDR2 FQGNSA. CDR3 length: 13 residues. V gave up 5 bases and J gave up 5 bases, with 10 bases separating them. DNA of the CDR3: TGTGCCAGCAGCCGGGACGGCCACAATGAGCAGTTCTTC. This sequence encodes CASSRDGHNEQFF. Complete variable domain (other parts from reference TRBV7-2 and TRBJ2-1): GAGVSQSPSNKVTEKGKDVELRCDPISGHTALYWYRQSLGQGLEFLIYFQGNSAPDKSGLPSDRFSAERTGGSVSTLTIQRTQQEDSAVYLCASSRDGHNEQFFGPGTRLTVL.

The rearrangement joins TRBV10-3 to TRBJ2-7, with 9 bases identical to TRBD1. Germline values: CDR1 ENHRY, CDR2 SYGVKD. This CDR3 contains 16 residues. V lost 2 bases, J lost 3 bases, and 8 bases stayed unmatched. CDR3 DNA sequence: TGTGCCATCAGTGAGACTCAGGGACAGGGCAGCTACGAGCAGTACTTC. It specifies CAISETQGQGSYEQYF.

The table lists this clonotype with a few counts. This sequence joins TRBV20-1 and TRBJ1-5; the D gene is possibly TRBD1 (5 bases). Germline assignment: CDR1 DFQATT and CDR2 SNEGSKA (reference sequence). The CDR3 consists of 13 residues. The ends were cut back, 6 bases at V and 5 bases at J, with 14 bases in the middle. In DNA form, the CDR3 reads TGCAGTGCCGAGGGGACCTGGGATCAGCCCCAGCATTTT. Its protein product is CSAEGTWDQPQHF.

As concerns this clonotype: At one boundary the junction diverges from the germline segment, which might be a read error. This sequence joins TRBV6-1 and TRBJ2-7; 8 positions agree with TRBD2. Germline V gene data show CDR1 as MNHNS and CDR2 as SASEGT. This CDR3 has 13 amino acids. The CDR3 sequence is CASSEELGLVTPF. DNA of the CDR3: TGTGCCAGCAGTGAAGAGTTGGGACTAGTAACTCCCTTC.

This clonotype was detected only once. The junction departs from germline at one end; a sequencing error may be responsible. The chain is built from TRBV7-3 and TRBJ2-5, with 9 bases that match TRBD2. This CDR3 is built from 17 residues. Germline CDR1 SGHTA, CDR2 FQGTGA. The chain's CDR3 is CASSITSPGLAQETQYF. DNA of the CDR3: TGTGCCAGCAGCATAACTAGCCCGGGACTAGCCCAAGAGACCCAGTACTTC.

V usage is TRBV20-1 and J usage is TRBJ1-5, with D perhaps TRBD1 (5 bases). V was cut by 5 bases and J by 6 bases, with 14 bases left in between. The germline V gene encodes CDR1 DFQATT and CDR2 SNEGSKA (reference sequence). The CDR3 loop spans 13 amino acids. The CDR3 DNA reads TGCAGTGCTTGGGGCTTAAGTGGTCAGCCCCAGCATTTT. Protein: CSAWGLSGQPQHF.

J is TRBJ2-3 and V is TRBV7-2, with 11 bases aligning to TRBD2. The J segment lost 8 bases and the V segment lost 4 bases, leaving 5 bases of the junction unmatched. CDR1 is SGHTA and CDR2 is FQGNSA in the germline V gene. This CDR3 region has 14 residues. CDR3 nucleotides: TGTGCCAGCAGCTCTAGACTAGCGGGGCTTACGCAGTATTTT. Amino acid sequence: CASSSRLAGLTQYF.

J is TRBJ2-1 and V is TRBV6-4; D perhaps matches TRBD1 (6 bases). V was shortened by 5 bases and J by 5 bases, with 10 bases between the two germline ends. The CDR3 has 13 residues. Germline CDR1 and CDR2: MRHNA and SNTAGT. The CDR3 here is CASSTHRDNEQFF. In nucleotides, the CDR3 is TGTGCCAGCAGTACCCACAGGGACAATGAGCAGTTCTTC.

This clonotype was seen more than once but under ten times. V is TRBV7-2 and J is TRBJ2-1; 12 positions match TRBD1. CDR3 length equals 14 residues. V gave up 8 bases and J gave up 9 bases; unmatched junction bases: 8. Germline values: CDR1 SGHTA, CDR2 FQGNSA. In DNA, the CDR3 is TGTGCCAGCGCCCGGGACAGGGGGCTGGGTGAGCAGTTCTTC. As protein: CASARDRGLGEQFF.

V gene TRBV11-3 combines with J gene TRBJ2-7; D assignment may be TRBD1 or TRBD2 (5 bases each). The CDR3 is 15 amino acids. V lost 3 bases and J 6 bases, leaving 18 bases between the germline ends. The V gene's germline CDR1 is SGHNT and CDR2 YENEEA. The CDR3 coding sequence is TGTGCCAGCAGCTTCGACGGCCCTGAGGGGTCCGAGCAGTACTTC. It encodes CASSFDGPEGSEQYF.

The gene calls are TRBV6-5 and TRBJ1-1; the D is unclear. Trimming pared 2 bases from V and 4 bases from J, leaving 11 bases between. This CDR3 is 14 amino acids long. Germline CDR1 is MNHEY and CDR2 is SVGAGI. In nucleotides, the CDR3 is TGTGCCAGCAGTTACATCGCGGTCAGCACTGAAGCTTTCTTT. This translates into CASSYIAVSTEAFF.